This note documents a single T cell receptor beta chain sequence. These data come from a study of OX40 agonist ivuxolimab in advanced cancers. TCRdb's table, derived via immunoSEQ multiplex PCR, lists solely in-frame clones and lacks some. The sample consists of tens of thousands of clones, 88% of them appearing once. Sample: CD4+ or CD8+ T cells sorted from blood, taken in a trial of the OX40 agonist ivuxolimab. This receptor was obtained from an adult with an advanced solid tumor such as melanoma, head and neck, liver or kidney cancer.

CDR3 amino acids: CASSAPGSGQPQHF. CDR3 coding DNA: TGTGCCAGCAGCGCCCCAGGGTCAGGACAGCCCCAGCATTTT. The chain joins TRBV9 to TRBJ1-5; weak D call: TRBD1 (5 bases). The ends were cut back, 3 bases at V and 7 bases at J, with 14 bases in the middle. This CDR3 has 14 residues. Germline V gives CDR1 SGDLS, CDR2 YYNGEE.